This entry is about one T cell receptor beta chain. The sample holds other DNA sequences that translate to the same CDR3. The data originate from a study of blood T cell repertoires in COVID-19. Across the study: Sites in the United States, Italy and Spain provided acute and convalescent COVID-19 samples. In each case, the material was cDNA or gDNA derived from T cells, B-cell-depleted T cells, or PBMCs.

The junction had 6 bases not matched to a gene; V was cut back by 3 bases and J by 2 bases. CDR3 length: 16 amino acids. Germline loops: CDR1 SGDLS, CDR2 YYNGEE. In the authors' methods: Nucleated cell counts were estimated from reference gene primer amplification. The method was immunoSEQ multiplex PCR; TCRdb's version includes in-frame clones alone and lacks a portion of them. The V and J calls and clone size are taken from that table; D and trimming were inferred from the DNA. The sample contains around 200,000 clones, roughly 80% of which appear only once. The sample was peripheral blood. This chain joins TRBV9 and TRBJ1-3; TRBD1 matches at 9 bases. The TCR comes from a human donor in a cohort sampled during active COVID-19. CDR3 sequence reads: CASSGGQGRPGNTIYF. The CDR3 DNA is TGTGCCAGCAGCGGGGGACAGGGACGGCCTGGAAACACCATATATTTT.